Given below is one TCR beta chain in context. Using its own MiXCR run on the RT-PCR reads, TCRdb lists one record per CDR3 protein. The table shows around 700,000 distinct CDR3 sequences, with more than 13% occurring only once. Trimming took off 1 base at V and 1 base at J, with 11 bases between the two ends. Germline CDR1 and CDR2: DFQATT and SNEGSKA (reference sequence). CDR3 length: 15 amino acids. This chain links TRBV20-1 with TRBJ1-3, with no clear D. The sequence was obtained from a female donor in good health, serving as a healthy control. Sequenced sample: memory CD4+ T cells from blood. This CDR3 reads CSARGRVGSGNTIYF. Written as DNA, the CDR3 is TGCAGTGCTAGAGGGCGGGTGGGATCTGGAAACACCATATATTTT.